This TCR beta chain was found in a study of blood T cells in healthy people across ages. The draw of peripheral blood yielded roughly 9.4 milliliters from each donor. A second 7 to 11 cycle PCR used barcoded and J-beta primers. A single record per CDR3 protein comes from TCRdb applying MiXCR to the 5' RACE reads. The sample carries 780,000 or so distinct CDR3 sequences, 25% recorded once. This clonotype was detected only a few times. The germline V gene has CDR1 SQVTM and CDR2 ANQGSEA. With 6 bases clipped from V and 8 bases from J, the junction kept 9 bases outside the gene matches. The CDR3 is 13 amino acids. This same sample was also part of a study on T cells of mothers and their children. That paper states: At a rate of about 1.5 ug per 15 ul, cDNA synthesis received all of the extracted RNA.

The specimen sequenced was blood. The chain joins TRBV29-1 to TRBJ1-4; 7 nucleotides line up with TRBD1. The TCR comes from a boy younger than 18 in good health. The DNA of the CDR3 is TGCAGCGTCCTAGGGGGCCCCGCCGAAAAACTGTTTTTT. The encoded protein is CSVLGGPAEKLFF. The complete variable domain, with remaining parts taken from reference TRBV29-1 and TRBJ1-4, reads SAVISQKPSRDICQRGTSLTIQCQVDSQVTMMFWYRQQPGQSLTLIATANQGSEATYESGFVIDKFPISRPNLTFSTLTVSNMSPEDSSIYLCSVLGGPAEKLFFGSGTQLSVL.